The T cell receptor (beta chain) under discussion was sequenced for a study of blood T cell repertoires in COVID-19. The overall study: The samples span acute and convalescent COVID-19 from the United States, Italy and Spain. T cells, B-cell-depleted T cells, or PBMCs provided the cDNA or gDNA that served as material.

CDR3 length: 15 amino acids. The V gene's germline CDR1 is MDHEN and CDR2 SYDVKM. V lost 7 bases and J lost 4; bases outside the gene matches: 7. This clone appeared a single time. Per the original methods: By means of reference gene primer amplification, nucleated cell counts were estimated. Only in-frame clones appear in the TCRdb table, and some are missing; sequencing was by immunoSEQ multiplex PCR. V and J calls and clone size are those listed in that table; D and trimming were worked out from the DNA. The table lists more than 75,000 clones, around 85% of them singletons. The specimen was peripheral blood. The clonotype comes from a young man with acute or convalescent COVID-19. The chain joins TRBV28 to TRBJ2-2, with 9 bases lining up with TRBD2. In DNA, the CDR3 is TGTGCCAGCATGGTAGCGGGAGTGGGCACCGGGGAGCTGTTTTTT. This translates into CASMVAGVGTGELFF.